This TCR beta chain was sequenced in a study of breast tumors, draining lymph nodes, adjacent tissues. Via MiXCR, TCRdb re-called the multiplex PCR reads, giving one row per CDR3 protein. In the table there are about 150,000 distinct CDR3 sequences, about a fifth of which are singletons. From germline, CDR1 is SGHRS and CDR2 YFSETQ. This CDR3 comprises 14 residues. V was shortened by 0 bases and J by 4 bases, with 10 bases between the two germline ends. Samples came from axillary lymph nodes draining the breast cancer. This chain joins TRBV5-1 and TRBJ1-2; D is unclear. The source material was axillary lymph node tissue. The source is a female donor with breast cancer. Some clones in this sample may be carry-over from other donors' samples. CDR3 nucleotides: TGCGCCAGCAGCTTGGGGGGATCGGTCTATGGCTACACCTTC. Translating gives CASSLGGSVYGYTF.